This T cell receptor beta chain was recorded in a study of cytomegalovirus exposure and HLA in healthy donors. The donors formed part of the approximately 120-subject validation cohort, distinct from the approximately 670-subject first cohort. Points from the study as a whole: Subsequent analysis showed first-cohort TCR clusters tending to co-occur in roughly 130 validation repertoires. Many donors carried some public TCRs, although rarity characterized most TCR sequences.

TCRdb keeps only in-frame clones here, not all; method: immunoSEQ multiplex PCR. The sample has around 110,000 clones, about nine tenths seen once. As regards this clone: Its target is not known.

Sequencing was performed on PBMCs. The TCR was taken from a woman aged 18-35 years in good health and CMV-seropositive.

As DNA, the CDR3 is TGTGCTAGTGGTCTACAGGGGTACTATGGCTACACCTTC. Residues: CASGLQGYYGYTF. The chain recombines TRBV12-5 with TRBJ1-2; 7 nucleotides align to TRBD1. V was clipped by 5 bases and J by 3 bases; unmatched bases: 3. Germline values: CDR1 LGHNT, CDR2 FRNRAP. This CDR3 region has 13 residues. Full variable domain (outside the CDR3, taken from reference TRBV12-5 and TRBJ1-2): DARVTQTPRHKVTEMGQEVTMRCQPILGHNTVFWYRQTMMQGLELLAYFRNRAPLDDSGMPKDRFSAEMPDATLATLKIQPSEPRDSAVYFCASGLQGYYGYTFGSGTRLTVV.